A selection of T cell receptor beta chains follows, all from one sample in a study of blood T cell repertoires in COVID-19. Assay used: immunoSEQ multiplex PCR; TCRdb lists only in-frame clones, some missing. The sample has some 180,000 clones, approximately 83% seen once; the top ten hold 6.5% to 9%. Sequenced sample: peripheral blood. The receptor set was obtained from a woman aged 35 to 49 with COVID-19, enrolled during active disease. Both conserved end residues are part of each CDR3. A D gene is named only where the DNA matches it firmly. Some rows mark clone size as missing; the rest say once, few, many or name a class of expanded clone.

TRBV19	.	TRBJ1-2	.	TGTGCCAGTAGCGCGGTAGGGAGTCTCTATGGCTACACCTTC	CASSAVGSLYGYTF
TRBV6-5	few	TRBJ1-5	.	TGTGCCACCGGAGACAACAGGGAAATACAGCCCCAGCATTTT	CATGDNREIQPQHF
TRBV9	.	TRBJ1-2	.	TGTGCCAGCAGCGGGAACGTTATGGGCGTTAACTATGGCTACACCTTC	CASSGNVMGVNYGYTF
TRBV5-8	few	TRBJ1-1	TRBD1	TGTGCCAGCAGCTTGGGGACAGGGGTGAACACTGAAGCTTTCTTT	CASSLGTGVNTEAFF
TRBV15	.	TRBJ1-2	TRBD1	TGTGCCACCAGCATACAGGGGGCGGGCTATGGCTACACCTTC	CATSIQGAGYGYTF
TRBV2	.	TRBJ2-7	.	TGTGCCAGCAGTGAGTCCGTCTTCGCCTACGAGCAGTACTTC	CASSESVFAYEQYF
TRBV19	.	TRBJ2-7	.	TGTGCCAGTAGTATAGATTTTAACAGACCCTACGAGCAGTACTTC	CASSIDFNRPYEQYF
TRBV5-1	few	TRBJ2-4	TRBD1	TGCGCCAGCAGCCGGGGGACAGGGGGCATTCAGTACTTC	CASSRGTGGIQYF
TRBV11-2	.	TRBJ1-1	TRBD1	TGTGCCAGCAGCTTAAGGACAGGGGGGTTGAACACTGAAGCTTTCTTT	CASSLRTGGLNTEAFF
TRBV28	.	TRBJ1-2	TRBD1	TGTGCCAGCAGTTCGGGACAGGGGAGATCCAGGGGCTACACCTTC	CASSSGQGRSRGYTF
TRBV2	few	TRBJ2-2	TRBD1	TGTGCCAAAAAGCGGGACAGGGTGGTCGGGGAGCTGTTTTTT	CAKKRDRVVGELFF
TRBV7-9	.	TRBJ1-6	TRBD1	TGTGCCAGCAGCTTAGCCCGGACAGGAGGGTCACCCCTCCACTTT	CASSLARTGGSPLHF
TRBV20-1	.	TRBJ2-7	TRBD2	TGCAGTGCTAGTTTGGTCGCGGGAGCCTACGAGCAGTACTTC	CSASLVAGAYEQYF
TRBV6-6	.	TRBJ1-4	.	TGTGCCAGCAGTCGCTATGAACCAGGGGCCCGGATAGAGGGCGAAAAACTGTTTTTT	CASSRYEPGARIEGEKLFF
TRBV6-5	.	TRBJ2-5	.	TGTGCCAGCCCCCCCCGGGAGACCCAGTACTTC	CASPPRETQYF
TRBV7-9	few	TRBJ1-1	TRBD1	TGTGCCAGCAGCACCCCACAGGGGTGGAACACTGAAGCTTTCTTT	CASSTPQGWNTEAFF
TRBV10-1	.	TRBJ1-1	.	TGCGCCAGCAGGGACAGCTCCTACACTGAAGCTTTCTTT	CASRDSSYTEAFF
TRBV3-1/TRBV3-2	.	TRBJ1-2	.	TGTGCCAGCAGCCCCAGGGGTAACTATGGCTACACCTTC	CASSPRGNYGYTF
TRBV19	.	TRBJ1-1	TRBD1	TGTGCCAGTAGTATTGGGACAGTCACTGAAGCTTTCTTT	CASSIGTVTEAFF
TRBV6-5	.	TRBJ1-4	.	TGTGCCAGAAAACTCGGGAACAATGAAAAACTGTTTTTT	CARKLGNNEKLFF
TRBV9	.	TRBJ2-1	.	TGTGCCAGCAGCGTAGCACTAGATAACAATGAGCAGTTCTTC	CASSVALDNNEQFF
TRBV6-1	.	TRBJ1-4	.	TGTGCCAGCACGCGAGTGGTTGCAACTAATGAAAAACTGTTTTTT	CASTRVVATNEKLFF
TRBV3-1/TRBV3-2	.	TRBJ2-7	TRBD2	TGTGCCAGCAGCCATCGTAGCGGGGGGACCTCCTACGAGCAGTACTTC	CASSHRSGGTSYEQYF
TRBV19	.	TRBJ2-5	.	TGTGCCAGTAGTATAGGGGGCCGGGGGGAGACCCAGTACTTC	CASSIGGRGETQYF
TRBV6-5	once	TRBJ2-3	TRBD2	TGTGCCAGCAGTACCTCAGCGGGGGCAGATACGCAGTATTTT	CASSTSAGADTQYF
TRBV6-5	.	TRBJ2-7	TRBD2	TGTGCCAGCAGTTACTTAAGCGGGAGGGGAGACGAGCAGTACTTC	CASSYLSGRGDEQYF
TRBV27	few	TRBJ2-7	TRBD2	TGTGCCAGCAGTTTAAGAGCGGGAGGGTACGAGCAGTACTTC	CASSLRAGGYEQYF
TRBV10-3	.	TRBJ2-3	.	TGTGCCATCAGTGTACTAGCCCCAGATACGCAGTATTTT	CAISVLAPDTQYF
TRBV7-2	.	TRBJ2-1	TRBD2	TGTGCCAGCAGCCCTGGACTAGCTTACAATGAGCAGTTCTTC	CASSPGLAYNEQFF
TRBV10-3	.	TRBJ1-5	.	TGTGCCATCAGTGAGGGCGGGAGCAATCAGCCCCAGCATTTT	CAISEGGSNQPQHF
TRBV4-1	.	TRBJ1-2	.	TGCGCCAGCAGCCAGACGGAGTCCTATGGCTACACCTTC	CASSQTESYGYTF
TRBV4-1	.	TRBJ2-5	.	TGCGCCAGCAGCCTCCTACAGGGTGGCGGGACCCAGTACTTC	CASSLLQGGGTQYF
TRBV2	.	TRBJ1-1	.	TGTGCCAGCAGTGGCGGGGGGAACACTGAAGCTTTCTTT	CASSGGGNTEAFF
TRBV2	few	TRBJ1-6	.	TGTGCCAGCAGTGGACAGTCAGGGCCTGCTTCACCCCTCCACTTT	CASSGQSGPASPLHF
TRBV27	few	TRBJ2-7	TRBD1	TGTGCCAGCAGTCGGCGGACAGGGGGCGCGAACGAGCAGTACTTC	CASSRRTGGANEQYF
TRBV7-9	.	TRBJ2-3	.	TGTGCCAGCAGCTTACCGGGACTGGCTGGAAGTACGCAGTATTTT	CASSLPGLAGSTQYF
TRBV18	.	TRBJ2-2	TRBD2	TGTGCCAGCTCACCCCCGGGACTAGCGAACACCGGGGAGCTGTTTTTT	CASSPPGLANTGELFF
TRBV7-8	.	TRBJ2-1	TRBD1	TGTGCCAGCACAAGGACAGGCTACAATGAGCAGTTCTTC	CASTRTGYNEQFF
TRBV25-1	.	TRBJ2-2	TRBD1	TGTGCCAGCAGTTCGAGCCCGACAGGGGGCGCCCCCGGGGAGCTGTTTTTT	CASSSSPTGGAPGELFF
TRBV7-9	.	TRBJ1-2	TRBD1	TGTGCCAGCAGCTGGGACAGGGGTGGAGGCTACACCTTC	CASSWDRGGGYTF
TRBV6-5	.	TRBJ2-2	.	TGTGCCAGCAGAGGCAGGGGAGCGTCGGCCGGGGAGCTGTTTTTT	CASRGRGASAGELFF
TRBV14	.	TRBJ1-1	.	TGTGCCAGCAGCCAAGCATCCGGGGTGAACACTGAAGCTTTCTTT	CASSQASGVNTEAFF
TRBV2	.	TRBJ1-1	.	TGTGCCAGCAGTGGTGGACAGCTGAACACTGAAGCTTTCTTT	CASSGGQLNTEAFF
TRBV19	once	TRBJ1-1	.	TGTGCCAGTACGATGACAGGGAACACTGAAGCTTTCTTT	CASTMTGNTEAFF
TRBV12-3/TRBV12-4	.	TRBJ2-7	.	TGTGCCAGCAGTACGGACTTCCCCTACGAGCAGTACTTC	CASSTDFPYEQYF
TRBV4-1	.	TRBJ2-5	TRBD2	TGCGCCAGCAGCCAGGGACTAGCGGGGGGCCCCAGCCACTTC	CASSQGLAGGPSHF
TRBV3-1/TRBV3-2	.	TRBJ2-3	.	TGTGCCAGCAGCCAAGAGTCCTCGTGGCTGAGGTCGGATACGCAGTATTTT	CASSQESSWLRSDTQYF
TRBV2	few	TRBJ1-5	.	TGTGCCAGCAGCTTTGTACGGGGGGCATCGAATCAGCCCCAGCATTTT	CASSFVRGASNQPQHF
TRBV11-3	.	TRBJ2-2	.	TGTGCCAGCAGCTCCTATCATACGAACACCGGGGAGCTGTTTTTT	CASSSYHTNTGELFF
TRBV6-4	.	TRBJ1-1	.	TGTGCCAGCAGGCTCAAGCCGAACACTGAAGCTTTCTTT	CASRLKPNTEAFF
TRBV7-9	.	TRBJ2-7	.	TGTGCCAGCACCAAAGGGCCGTCCCAATCCTACGAGCAGTACTTC	CASTKGPSQSYEQYF
TRBV5-1	.	TRBJ2-4	TRBD2	TGCGCCAGCGGTAGCGGGGAACTAGCCAAAAACATTCAGTACTTC	CASGSGELAKNIQYF
TRBV10-2	.	TRBJ2-7	.	TGCGCCAGCAGTCCATCCTACGAGCAGTACTTC	CASSPSYEQYF
TRBV2	.	TRBJ1-5	.	TGTGCCAGCAGTGAGGCGGGGACTTATAGCAATCAGCCCCAGCATTTT	CASSEAGTYSNQPQHF
TRBV3-1/TRBV3-2	.	TRBJ1-3	TRBD1	TGTGCCAGCAGCCAATACAGGGGCAAAATTTCTGGAAACACCATATATTTT	CASSQYRGKISGNTIYF